The TCR beta chain described here comes from a study of shared clonotypes between healthy human individuals. Naive CD8 isolation took CD45RO-negative cells positively selected for CCR7 and excluded terminally differentiated effector memory CD45RA+ cells. Germline V gives CDR1 MGHRA, CDR2 YSYEKL. This CDR3 is 16 amino acids long. V gave up 1 base and J gave up 5 bases, with 17 bases separating them. Method: immunoSEQ multiplex PCR; TCRdb's copy keeps in-frame clones and lacks some. The table includes over 2,000,000 clones, about 93% detected once. This chain links TRBV4-1 with TRBJ1-1; D perhaps matches TRBD1 (5 bases). The sequence came from a man younger than 35 in good health. Some clones in this sample may be carry-over from other donors' samples. The sample was naive CD8+ T cells from PBMCs. In DNA, the CDR3 is TGCGCCAGCAGCCAAGTGGGGGGGTTGGTTGAGACTGAAGCTTTCTTT. It specifies CASSQVGGLVETEAFF.